This T cell receptor (beta chain) comes out of a study of cytomegalovirus exposure and HLA in healthy donors. The PCR used 60 Vbeta and 13 Jbeta primers. Sequencing was performed with immunoSEQ multiplex PCR; in TCRdb, only in-frame clones are kept and a portion is missing. The sample has about 160,000 clones, about three quarters seen once. General study findings and limits: There were some V segments, including TRBV6-2 and TRBV6-3, excluded as indistinguishable. The study put some 150 TCR beta chains on its list as cytomegalovirus-associated.

The CDR3 has 13 residues. Germline CDR1 reads MNHNS; CDR2 reads SASEGT. V lost 7 bases and J lost 9; bases outside the gene matches: 9. About this clone itself: Its target is unknown.

The chain carries TRBV6-1 and TRBJ2-3, with 8 bases aligning to TRBD2. This receptor was obtained from a woman aged 40 to 50 in good health and CMV-seropositive. The sample was PBMCs. CDR3 in amino acids: CASNGGDFRTQYF. The CDR3 coding sequence is TGTGCCAGCAACGGGGGGGATTTTCGGACGCAGTATTTT.